Reported below is one T cell receptor beta chain. Antigen specificity is unknown. The data derive from a study of identical twins. The study's findings and limits: Cord blood beta clonotypes present at high abundance carried fewer insertions; no such pattern appeared in memory repertoires.

MiXCR, run by TCRdb on the 5' RACE reads, gives a single entry per CDR3 protein. The sample consists of about 240,000 distinct CDR3 sequences, 10% of them appearing once. Per the germline V gene, CDR1 is SGHAT and CDR2 is FQNNGV. The CDR3 is 20 amino acids. Trimming pared 2 bases from V and 5 bases from J, leaving 31 bases between. The gene calls are TRBV11-2 and TRBJ2-7; maybe TRBD1 (7 bases). The origin of this receptor is a man in his fifties or sixties in good health. The sample comprised memory T cells sorted from blood. DNA for the CDR3: TGTGCCAGCAGCTTAAGATCTGGCAGGGGGGAGTGGCTGAGTTTGGACGAGCAGTACTTC. Translated, it gives CASSLRSGRGEWLSLDEQYF.